Below, 18 T cell receptor beta chains from the same sample are listed, as sequenced in a study of OX40 agonist ivuxolimab in advanced cancers. The library was made by the immunoSEQ multiplex PCR assay. TCRdb took this table from immuneACCESS and kept in-frame rearrangements with V and J called. Such tables lack part of the clones; where checked against another copy, unresolved V genes explain under half of the gap, and the rest is unexplained. The sample contains fewer than 60,000 clones, approximately 90% of them found a single time. Around 13% of the sample goes to the ten largest clones. The sequenced sample was CD4+ or CD8+ T cells sorted from blood, obtained in a trial of the OX40 agonist ivuxolimab. The receptors here all came from an adult with an advanced solid tumor such as melanoma, head and neck, liver or kidney cancer.

The chain recombines TRBV29-1 with TRBJ2-5; a weak D match, TRBD2 (6 bases). The CDR3 runs 12 residues. With 6 bases removed from V and 5 bases from J, the gap between germline ends came to 13 bases. Per germline, CDR1 SQVTM and CDR2 ANQGSEA. CDR3 in DNA: TGCAGCGTCGACGGAGGGGTGGAGACCCAGTACTTC. The encoded protein is CSVDGGVETQYF.

The chain employs TRBV25-1 and TRBJ2-4, with D uncertain. V lost 3 bases and J lost 7, with 10 bases in between. CDR1 is MGHDK and CDR2 is SYGVNS in the germline V gene. The CDR3 spans 13 residues. CDR3 sequence: CASSDSSQNIQYF. CDR3 DNA sequence: TGTGCCAGCAGTGATAGCTCACAGAACATTCAGTACTTC.

The gene calls are TRBV28 and TRBJ1-1; TRBD1 aligns across 7 bases. Losses at the gene ends were 8 bases for V and 1 base for J; bases not matched to a gene: 7. The germline V gene encodes CDR1 MDHEN and CDR2 SYDVKM. This CDR3 contains 14 residues. CDR3 region: CASGAGQANTEAFF. The DNA of the CDR3 is TGTGCCAGCGGGGCCGGACAGGCGAACACTGAAGCTTTCTTT.

This sequence joins TRBV5-1 and TRBJ1-4; perhaps TRBD1 as D (5 bases). Trimming took 4 bases from V and 5 from J, leaving 15 bases between them. Germline CDR1 reads SGHRS; CDR2 reads YFSETQ. The length of the CDR3 is 15 residues. CDR3 sequence (DNA): TGCGCCAGCAGCCCCGGGTGGGACGGCAATGAAAAACTGTTTTTT. The encoded protein is CASSPGWDGNEKLFF.

The V call is TRBV6-6, the J call TRBJ1-2; 9 nucleotides align to TRBD1. Germline V lookup: CDR1 MNHNY, CDR2 SVGAGI (reference sequence). The ends lost 6 bases at V and 6 bases at J; junction bases unmatched: 2. The CDR3 totals 12 residues. CDR3 sequence reads: CASRQGAHGYTF. The CDR3 DNA sequence: TGTGCCAGCAGACAGGGGGCCCATGGCTACACCTTC.

This chain links TRBV4-1 with TRBJ2-1; D may be TRBD1 (6 bases). The V end lost 0 bases, the J end lost 4 bases, and 10 bases lay between the germline ends. This CDR3 is 15 amino acids long. Per germline, CDR1 MGHRA and CDR2 YSYEKL. The CDR3 region has the DNA TGCGCCAGCAGCCAAGATCCAACAGGGTACAATGAGCAGTTCTTC. Its translation is CASSQDPTGYNEQFF.

This clone has only a few counts. V is TRBV9 and J is TRBJ2-7; 7 bases map to TRBD2. The CDR3 runs 15 residues. Germline loops: CDR1 SGDLS, CDR2 YYNGEE. With V trimmed by 0 bases and J by 2 bases, 5 bases remained unmatched. CDR3 coding DNA: TGTGCCAGCAGCGTAGAGGCTAGCGGAACCTACGAGCAGTACTTC. Amino acids: CASSVEASGTYEQYF.

This clone was observed a single time. The chain carries TRBV9 and TRBJ2-1; 9 positions match TRBD2. Germline V gene data show CDR1 as SGDLS and CDR2 as YYNGEE. Losses at the gene ends were 4 bases for V and 15 bases for J; bases not matched to a gene: 11. This CDR3 has 13 amino acids. In DNA form, the CDR3 reads TGTGCCAGCAGCCCTCATTTAGCGGGAGAGGTGTTCTTC. The encoded protein is CASSPHLAGEVFF.

The chain recombines TRBV6-1 with TRBJ2-2; the D call may be TRBD1 or TRBD2 (5 bases each). Trimming pared 11 bases from V and 4 bases from J, leaving 17 bases between. Germline CDR1 MNHNS, CDR2 SASEGT. This CDR3 has 14 residues. The CDR3 sequence is CASASRDVTGELFF. DNA of the CDR3: TGTGCCTCTGCAAGCCGGGACGTCACCGGGGAGCTGTTTTTT.

This rearrangement joins TRBV2 to TRBJ2-3; 13 bases align to TRBD2. With 7 bases clipped from V and 4 bases from J, the junction kept 5 bases outside the gene matches. CDR3 size: 15 residues. The germline gives CDR1 SNHLY, CDR2 FYNNEI. CDR3 sequence (DNA): TGTGCCAGCACCCGGACTAGCGGGAGCGCAGATACGCAGTATTTT. Translation: CASTRTSGSADTQYF.

The CDR3 loop reads CASSLGGAKNIQYF. The CDR3 DNA reads TGTGCCAGCAGCTTAGGTGGAGCCAAAAACATTCAGTACTTC. The rearrangement links TRBV11-3 to TRBJ2-4; D is undetermined. Trimming removed 1 base from V and 0 bases from J, with 4 bases in between. The CDR3 consists of 14 residues. Per germline, CDR1 SGHNT and CDR2 YENEEA.

V and J are TRBV10-3 and TRBJ2-5; possible D gene TRBD1, 5 bases. The J call is uncertain, as TRBJ2-7 better fits the DNA end. This CDR3 has 12 amino acids. Per germline, CDR1 ENHRY and CDR2 SYGVKD. In DNA form, the CDR3 reads TGTGCCACGGGTCAGGGTTCCTACGAGCAGTACTTC. Protein sequence: CATGQGSYEQYF.

CDR3 DNA sequence: TGTGCCAGTAGTACTGGGGCAGGGGTCTACAATGAGCAGTTCTTC. Amino acid sequence: CASSTGAGVYNEQFF. The genes are TRBV19 and TRBJ2-1; possible D gene TRBD1, 6 bases. V lost 4 bases to trimming and J lost 3 bases, with 13 bases between them. The CDR3 is made up of 15 amino acids. The germline gives CDR1 LNHDA, CDR2 SQIVND (reference sequence).

The chain is built from TRBV5-1 and TRBJ2-5; 8 bases agree with TRBD1. The germline V gene has CDR1 SGHRS and CDR2 YFSETQ. Losses at the gene ends were 4 bases for V and 5 bases for J; bases not matched to a gene: 4. The CDR3 sequence is 13 residues long. DNA of the CDR3: TGCGCCAGCAGCAAGAACAGGGGGGAGACCCAGTACTTC. Translated: CASSKNRGETQYF.

The chain combines TRBV6-5 with TRBJ2-7; no definite D call. The CDR3 contains 13 residues. V lost 3 bases and J 5 bases, leaving 11 bases between the germline ends. The germline V gene has CDR1 MNHEY and CDR2 SVGAGI. The CDR3: CASSYKIAHEQYF. The CDR3 DNA reads TGTGCCAGCAGTTATAAAATAGCCCACGAGCAGTACTTC.

The chain couples TRBV6-6 to TRBJ2-1; TRBD2 aligns across 7 bases. V was pared by 6 bases and J by 0 bases, with 2 bases of the junction left unmatched. The CDR3 extends over 14 amino acids. Germline assignment: CDR1 MNHNY and CDR2 SVGAGI (reference sequence). CDR3 residues: CASSGGYSYNEQFF. DNA of the CDR3: TGTGCCAGCAGCGGGGGGTACTCCTACAATGAGCAGTTCTTC.

The V call is TRBV7-8, the J call TRBJ2-5; 7 positions match TRBD1. Germline CDR1 and CDR2: SGHVS and FQNEAQ. The CDR3 extends over 16 amino acids. Trimming at V came to 6 bases and at J to 4 bases, leaving 14 bases not matched to a gene. CDR3 sequence: CASRPKRGRITETQYF. CDR3 bases: TGTGCCAGCAGACCTAAGAGGGGGCGGATCACAGAGACCCAGTACTTC.

This chain joins TRBV19 and TRBJ1-5; D is uncertain. With 3 bases removed from V and 7 bases from J, the gap between germline ends came to 16 bases. CDR3 length: 15 residues. Germline V lookup: CDR1 LNHDA, CDR2 SQIVND (reference sequence). CDR3: CASSIWGSGNQPQHF. The CDR3 DNA is TGTGCCAGTAGTATCTGGGGATCCGGGAACCAGCCCCAGCATTTT.